The following is a T cell receptor beta chain sequence with its context. What it recognizes is unknown. The entry originates in a study of shared clonotypes between healthy human individuals. Study results and caveats: The authors sampled blood alone, and tissue repertoires likely differ.

Deletions cut 4 bases from V and 7 bases from J, with 11 bases between. This CDR3 spans 14 amino acids. The germline gives CDR1 MDHEN, CDR2 SYDVKM. It was 150 to 200 ng DNA, 28,000 or so T cell genomes, that sorted-subset replicate PCRs used. In the source study's methods: Filtering was not the same, since immunoSEQ gave junction-only sequences without quality scores. Assay: immunoSEQ multiplex PCR; the TCRdb copy retains only in-frame clones and omits some. That table supplies the V and J calls and clone size; D and trimming were determined from the DNA. The data contain about 1.1 million clones, approximately 80% of them singletons.

The V and J genes are TRBV28 and TRBJ2-6; D unclear. The receptor's source is a young man in good health. Some clones in this sample may be carry-over from other donors' samples. Sequenced material: memory CD4+ T cells from PBMCs. The subset: CD45RA-negative fraction. The CDR3 loop is CASSSPLGANVLTF. CDR3 nucleotides: TGTGCCAGCAGTTCCCCCCTCGGAGCCAACGTCCTGACTTTC.